This T cell receptor beta chain was recovered during a study of human T cells and chemical hapten exposure (dated by TCRdb to 2020 to 2022). General notes on the study: For sensitization, 2% DPC in acetone was applied to a roughly 2 cm by roughly 2 cm area of upper inner arm skin. Patients additionally received weekly therapeutic DPC doses to the scalp throughout the roughly 25-week study period. Blood for TCR sequencing was provided by twenty-nine alopecia patients at one to four time points (pre-sensitization, 2, 6 and 24 weeks). Blood samples were taken from patients before sensitization (week 0) and then at 2, 6 and about 24 weeks after DPC sensitization. The study tracked peripheral blood TCR repertoire changes in vivo during primary and secondary sensitization to the hapten diphenylcyclopropenone (DPC) in alopecia patients. Libraries were combined into a pool for sequencing, and differences in TCR yield between samples came mainly from small differences in library volumes within the pool. Most of the patients in the cohort were female, and the cohort covered alopecia areata with under or over 50% scalp involvement, alopecia totalis and alopecia universalis. Patch tests used Finn chambers with 0.01% DPC on the upper back, scored after 6 days by International Contact Dermatitis Research Group standards.

The time point label on this specimen signifies: patch test 2, 6 weeks after DPC sensitization. The treatment or condition label corresponds to: therapeutic diphenylcyclopropenone sensitization with weekly scalp DPC. Blood at each patch-test visit was drawn before the patch test was applied. Patients were considered eligible if aged 18 to 70, diagnosed with alopecia and deemed suitable for DPC therapy, and patients were excluded if pregnant. Total RNA was isolated from unfractionated whole blood collected in Tempus Blood RNA tubes. What the study reported, not specific to this receptor: The number of PT1 expanded TCRs positively correlated with patch test score, significant at thresholds 8, 16 and 32 but not 4. DPC sensitization did not change the number of TCRs with a frequency above 1 in 1000, and there was no evidence of changes in global repertoire structure. After repeated subsampling, changes were observed in the strength of the expansion versus patch-test correlation and in the threshold at which the correlation became significant. Alopecia, a presumed autoimmune disease, was present in all patients, so the immune response of the patients might differ from that of healthy individuals. Compared with pre-sensitization or healthy control sets, expanded TCRs formed significantly more large CDR3 similarity clusters, which is consistent with antigen-driven responses.

The CDR3 runs 15 residues from the cysteine to the phenylalanine. The CDR3 DNA has 45 bases and is translated from base 1. V is pared back by 2 bases and J by 4 bases, with 12 bases lying between the germline termini. CDR1 and CDR2, per the germline V gene, are MNHEY and SVGAGI. Library creation used RACE. Sequencing was carried out with a NextSeq 500. During library preparation, unique molecular identifiers were attached to individual cDNA molecules so that TCRs could be counted in a quantitative, reproducible way. For every blood RNA sample, sequencing covered both the TCR alpha and TCR beta chains. In the paper's pipeline: A median of roughly 98,000 TCRs per sample was observed, with a range of roughly 20,000 to 750,000. The Decombinator software suite was used to annotate the V, J and CDR3 of the TCR reads. For the PS versus PT1 abundance plots, all samples were subsampled to the same number of TCRs (28,000). Expanded TCRs were defined as absent before sensitization and observed at least eight times at the 2-week time point. TCRdb itself trimmed the public reads at Q25 with fastp, ran MiXCR and retained productive beta chains. Identical CDR3 protein sequences are pooled into one entry, listed with their most common genes and DNA. The V and J calls and clone size are TCRdb's, not the authors'. A total of more than 90,000 distinct CDR3 sequences appear in this sample, about an eighth of them only once. The leading ten clones occupy 2.5% to 4% of the sample.

This clonotype was observed at least ten times. The specificity of this receptor is unknown. The sample holds no much larger clone one base away, and base qualities are not on file. Sequences were derived from whole blood, sampled in connection with sensitization to the hapten diphenylcyclopropenone (DPC). Here the chain combines TRBV6-5 and TRBJ2-1, with the D call tentatively TRBD1 or TRBD2, each fitting 6 bases. The source is a woman aged 40 to 50 with alopecia areata. Some clones in this sample may be carry-over from other donors' samples. The nucleotides are TGTGCCAGCAGTTACGGTTGGGGGGCATACAATGAGCAGTTCTTC. This yields the protein CASSYGWGAYNEQFF.